These 31 T cell receptor beta chains were all obtained from the same sample, sequenced in a study of T cell responses to AZD1222 COVID-19 vaccine. The table came from immunoSEQ multiplex PCR; TCRdb's copy has only in-frame clones and leaves some out. The table lists about 160,000 clones, 80% to 95% of them singletons. Sequenced material: peripheral blood, taken 28 days after the second AZD1222 dose. The receptors were gathered from an adult who received the AZD1222 COVID-19 vaccine.

The chain links TRBV25-1 to TRBJ2-7, with TRBD2 matching over 8 bases. Germline V gives CDR1 MGHDK, CDR2 SYGVNS. The CDR3 runs 16 residues. V shed 6 bases, J shed 4 bases, and the junction held 14 bases outside the gene matches. CDR3 protein: CASSHWGSGSKYEQYF. The CDR3 region has the DNA TGTGCCAGCAGCCATTGGGGGAGCGGGAGTAAGTACGAGCAGTACTTC.

The chain joins TRBV28 to TRBJ1-2; 8 bases fit TRBD1. The CDR3 contains 16 residues. Germline CDR1 reads MDHEN; CDR2 reads SYDVKM. The trim removed 7 bases at V and 1 base at J, leaving 11 bases unmatched. Written as DNA, the CDR3 is TGTGCCAGCACCCCGGACAGGGTTTCTATTAACTATGGCTACACCTTC. Its protein is CASTPDRVSINYGYTF.

The J gene is TRBJ2-3, the V gene TRBV9; the match to TRBD1 covers 8 bases. V dropped 3 bases and J dropped 10; count of bases not matched to a gene: 7. The CDR3 runs 13 residues. CDR1 SGDLS and CDR2 YYNGEE come from the germline V gene. This CDR3 is CASSAVQGVAQYF. In nucleotides, the CDR3 is TGTGCCAGCAGCGCGGTACAGGGGGTTGCGCAGTATTTT.

A single count supports this clone. The chain uses TRBV27 and TRBJ2-5, with D possibly called TRBD1 or TRBD2 (5 bases each). Trimming removed 6 bases from V and 6 bases from J, with 14 bases in between. The V gene's germline CDR1 is MNHEY and CDR2 SMNVEV (reference sequence). The CDR3 is 13 residues long. This CDR3 reads CASSPSRGQTQYF. CDR3 DNA sequence: TGTGCCAGCAGCCCGTCCCGGGGCCAGACCCAGTACTTC.

The chain couples TRBV6-5 to TRBJ1-5; 7 positions match TRBD1. From germline, CDR1 is MNHEY and CDR2 SVGAGI. V dropped 7 bases and J dropped 4; count of bases not matched to a gene: 10. There are 15 residues in the CDR3. Written as DNA, the CDR3 is TGTGCCAGCACCGGTCCTTTCAGGGGGAATCAGCCCCAGCATTTT. This translates into CASTGPFRGNQPQHF.

The chain carries TRBV13 and TRBJ2-7; a weak D match, TRBD1 (5 bases). The germline CDR1 and CDR2 sequences are PRHDT and FYEKMQ (reference sequence). The CDR3 consists of 15 residues. V lost 5 bases and J lost 5, with 19 bases in between. CDR3 protein: CASSRAGKGRHEQYF. CDR3 in DNA: TGTGCCAGCAGCCGCGCAGGGAAAGGCAGACACGAGCAGTACTTC.

The chain's CDR3 is CASSLVRSSYNSPLHF. In DNA, the CDR3 is TGTGCCAGCAGCTTGGTTCGCAGCTCCTATAATTCACCCCTCCACTTT. The rearrangement joins TRBV5-6 to TRBJ1-6; D gene unclear. V was trimmed by 0 bases and J by 0 bases, leaving 7 bases between them. The CDR3 consists of 16 residues. From germline, CDR1 is SGHDT and CDR2 YYEEEE.

There are many counts of this clone. This chain links TRBV6-2 or TRBV6-3 with TRBJ2-1; D possibly corresponds to TRBD2 (6 bases). Looked up from germline, CDR1 is MNHEY and CDR2 is SVGEGT. The CDR3 spans 14 residues. The ends were cut back, 2 bases at V and 5 bases at J, with 10 bases in the middle. The CDR3 sequence is CASSYGGLNNEQFF. CDR3 bases: TGTGCCAGCAGTTACGGAGGGCTAAACAATGAGCAGTTCTTC.

The chain joins TRBV6-5 to TRBJ1-4; 10 bases are shared with TRBD1. The CDR3 consists of 15 residues. Germline values: CDR1 MNHEY, CDR2 SVGAGI. Trimming cost V 6 bases and J 8 bases; bases outside gene matches: 9. CDR3 in DNA: TGTGCCAGCAGCGCACCGGGACAGGGGAACGAAAAACTGTTTTTT. Its protein is CASSAPGQGNEKLFF.

CDR3 in DNA: TGTGCCAGCTCAACGGGACAGGGGCCCGAAGAGACCCAGTACTTC. Translated: CASSTGQGPEETQYF. This chain links TRBV18 with TRBJ2-5; TRBD1 matches at 10 bases. The CDR3 sequence is 15 residues long. In germline, CDR1 is KGHSH, CDR2 LQKENI. J lost 3 bases, V lost 5 bases, and 6 bases had no gene match.

The chain couples TRBV14 to TRBJ2-7; TRBD1 matches 7 bases. This CDR3 is built from 13 residues. V was clipped by 4 bases and J by 4 bases; unmatched bases: 4. In germline, CDR1 is SGHDN, CDR2 FVKESK. The CDR3: CASSLSGGYEQYF. CDR3 sequence (DNA): TGTGCCAGCAGCCTCTCAGGGGGTTACGAGCAGTACTTC.

In its sample, this clone was seen once. The V gene is TRBV2, the J gene TRBJ2-7; no firm D call. V lost 5 bases and J lost 1, with 18 bases in between. This CDR3 spans 16 amino acids. Germline CDR1 and CDR2: SNHLY and FYNNEI. The CDR3 spells CASSYSFQVGSYEQYF. As DNA, the CDR3 is TGTGCCAGCAGTTACTCCTTCCAGGTAGGGTCCTACGAGCAGTACTTC.

The chain couples TRBV7-8 to TRBJ2-7, with D unresolved. With 8 bases removed from V and 6 bases from J, the gap between germline ends came to 17 bases. Germline CDR1 SGHVS, CDR2 FQNEAQ. The CDR3 spans 13 residues. DNA for the CDR3: TGTGCCAGCCGGCCTTTCAGATCCCCCGAGCAGTACTTC. It encodes CASRPFRSPEQYF.

The chain recombines TRBV30 with TRBJ1-4; 11 nucleotides line up with TRBD1. The J segment lost 7 bases and the V segment lost 6 bases, leaving 10 bases of the junction unmatched. The CDR3 is 15 residues long. Looked up from germline, CDR1 is GTSNPN and CDR2 is SVGIG (reference sequence). The CDR3 region has the DNA TGTGCCTGTGATAAAGGGACAGGGGGGACTGAAAAACTGTTTTTT. It encodes CACDKGTGGTEKLFF. Full variable domain (missing parts from reference TRBV30 and TRBJ1-4): SQTIHQWPATLVQPVGSPLSLECTVEGTSNPNLYWYRQAAGRGLQLLFYSVGIGQISSEVPQNLSASRPQDRQFILSSKKLLLSDSGFYLCACDKGTGGTEKLFFGSGTQLSVL.

V usage is TRBV27 and J usage is TRBJ2-1; the match to TRBD2 covers 10 bases. The CDR3 covers 15 residues. Germline CDR1 MNHEY, CDR2 SMNVEV (reference sequence). Unmatched junction bases numbered 7, after V lost 2 bases and J lost 9 bases. CDR3 in DNA: TGTGCCAGCAGTTTAGAGGCTAGCGGGAGACTTGAGCAGTTCTTC. Translated: CASSLEASGRLEQFF.

The genes are TRBV5-5 and TRBJ2-1, with D possibly TRBD1 on 5 matching bases. This CDR3 is 15 amino acids long. The germline gives CDR1 SGHKS, CDR2 YYEKEE (reference sequence). V lost 4 bases, J lost 5 bases, and 16 bases lay in between. CDR3: CASSPPGILNNEQFF. The CDR3 DNA follows: TGTGCCAGCAGCCCCCCAGGGATCCTAAACAATGAGCAGTTCTTC.

The chain joins TRBV3-1 (or the pseudogene TRBV3-2) to TRBJ2-7; a possible D gene is TRBD1 (6 bases). The CDR3 sequence is 13 residues long. Germline CDR1 is LGHDT and CDR2 is YNNKEL (reference sequence). V was shortened by 4 bases and J by 2 bases, with 9 bases between the two germline ends. As DNA, the CDR3 is TGTGCCAGCAGCCCCAGGGGCGCCTACGAGCAGTACTTC. Its translation is CASSPRGAYEQYF.

V is TRBV12-5 and J is TRBJ1-5, with a tentative D call TRBD1 (5 bases). Trimming cost V 7 bases and J 0 bases, with 25 bases left between them. This CDR3 contains 19 residues. Looked up from germline, CDR1 is LGHNT and CDR2 is FRNRAP. CDR3 region: CASAQTGRGVLYSNQPQHF. The CDR3 bases are TGTGCTAGTGCCCAAACGGGGAGAGGGGTCCTCTATAGCAATCAGCCCCAGCATTTT.

CDR3 bases: TGTGCCAGTAGCGAGGGACTAGCGGAGGGAGGTACGCAGTATTTT. Translation: CASSEGLAEGGTQYF. The rearrangement links TRBV19 to TRBJ2-3; 11 bases are shared with TRBD2. V lost 6 bases and J lost 8; bases outside the gene matches: 10. The germline gives CDR1 LNHDA, CDR2 SQIVND (reference sequence). The CDR3 consists of 15 residues.

V usage is TRBV11-2 and J usage is TRBJ2-3; the match to TRBD2 covers 11 bases. J gave up 2 bases and V 4 bases, and 14 bases lay outside the gene matches. CDR1 is SGHAT and CDR2 is FQNNGV in the germline V gene. CDR3 length equals 19 residues. CDR3 loop: CASSSALAGGLTFTDTQYF. CDR3 nucleotide sequence: TGTGCCAGCAGCTCCGCATTAGCGGGAGGGTTAACATTCACAGATACGCAGTATTTT.

V gene TRBV24-1 combines with J gene TRBJ2-1, with D uncertain. V shed 4 bases and J shed 7 bases, with 4 bases lying between them. The CDR3 runs to 11 residues. CDR1 KGHDR and CDR2 SFDVKD come from the germline V gene. CDR3 region: CATSERNEQFF. In DNA form, the CDR3 reads TGTGCCACCAGTGAGAGGAATGAGCAGTTCTTC.

The gene calls are TRBV7-6 and TRBJ1-2; TRBD1 agrees at 7 bases. Germline V gene data show CDR1 as SGHVS and CDR2 as FNYEAQ. Trimming at V came to 6 bases and at J to 1 base, leaving 11 bases not matched to a gene. The CDR3 runs to 16 residues. The CDR3 loop reads CASRKNRGLDNYGYTF. The DNA of the CDR3 is TGTGCCAGCAGGAAGAATAGGGGGCTCGATAACTATGGCTACACCTTC.

The genes are TRBV7-9 and TRBJ1-6; D not certain. The germline V and J ends were trimmed by 2 bases and 10 bases, with 9 bases remaining between them. From germline, CDR1 is SEHNR and CDR2 FQNEAQ (reference sequence). The CDR3 extends over 13 amino acids. Written as DNA, the CDR3 is TGTGCCAGCAGCTTATACGGGAGGTCACCCCTCCACTTT. This sequence encodes CASSLYGRSPLHF.

The chain joins TRBV4-1 to TRBJ2-1, with D maybe TRBD2 (6 bases). The CDR3 runs to 18 residues. The germline V and J ends were trimmed by 2 bases and 1 base, with 18 bases remaining between them. Germline V lookup: CDR1 MGHRA, CDR2 YSYEKL. The CDR3: CASSQPSGVAESYNEQFF. The CDR3 DNA reads as TGCGCCAGCAGCCAACCCTCGGGGGTAGCGGAGTCCTACAATGAGCAGTTCTTC.

The rearrangement links TRBV30 to TRBJ2-5; possible D gene TRBD1, 6 bases. CDR3 length: 16 amino acids. Per germline, CDR1 GTSNPN and CDR2 SVGIG (reference sequence). Trimming pared 4 bases from V and 7 bases from J, leaving 25 bases between. The DNA for the CDR3 is TGTGCCTGGATCAAACCCGGGACATCGTACGGATGGACCCAGTACTTC. As protein: CAWIKPGTSYGWTQYF.

The gene calls are TRBV2 and TRBJ1-1; a weak D match, TRBD1 (6 bases). Germline CDR1 and CDR2: SNHLY and FYNNEI. The length of the CDR3 is 15 residues. V was pared by 4 bases and J by 0 bases, with 12 bases between. Here the CDR3 reads CASSARGQMNTEAFF. CDR3 in DNA: TGTGCCAGCAGTGCCCGGGGACAAATGAACACTGAAGCTTTCTTT.

This clone was observed a single time. The chain recombines TRBV9 with TRBJ2-1, with 10 bases aligning to TRBD2. The junction had 0 bases not matched to a gene; V was cut back by 3 bases and J by 3 bases. The CDR3 is 14 amino acids. Germline V CDR1 and CDR2: SGDLS, YYNGEE. CDR3 bases: TGTGCCAGCAGCGCTAGCGGGGGCTACAATGAGCAGTTCTTC. It encodes CASSASGGYNEQFF. Variable domain in full (rest from reference TRBV9 and TRBJ2-1): DSGVTQTPKHLITATGQRVTLRCSPRSGDLSVYWYQQSLDQGLQFLIQYYNGEERAKGNILERFSAQQFPDLHSELNLSSLELGDSALYFCASSASGGYNEQFFGPGTRLTVL.

The rearrangement links TRBV24-1 to TRBJ1-1, with D perhaps matching TRBD1 (5 bases). Per germline, CDR1 KGHDR and CDR2 SFDVKD. The CDR3 is 13 amino acids. V was trimmed by 1 base and J by 7 bases, leaving 9 bases between them. As DNA, the CDR3 is TGTGCCACCAGTGATTTAAGACAGCTTGAAGCTTTCTTT. As protein: CATSDLRQLEAFF.

The chain couples TRBV30 to TRBJ1-5; the match to TRBD1 covers 7 bases. The J segment lost 4 bases and the V segment lost 2 bases, leaving 17 bases of the junction unmatched. Germline V gene data show CDR1 as GTSNPN and CDR2 as SVGIG (reference sequence). The CDR3 has 18 amino acids. CDR3 bases: TGTGCCTGGAGTACCGGGACAGCCTTCCCCTATGGAAATCAGCCCCAGCATTTT. Amino acid sequence: CAWSTGTAFPYGNQPQHF. Full variable domain (outside the CDR3, taken from reference TRBV30 and TRBJ1-5): SQTIHQWPATLVQPVGSPLSLECTVEGTSNPNLYWYRQAAGRGLQLLFYSVGIGQISSEVPQNLSASRPQDRQFILSSKKLLLSDSGFYLCAWSTGTAFPYGNQPQHFGDGTRLSIL.

In DNA, the CDR3 is TGTGCCAGCAGCTTAGCGAGACAGGGTACAAGGTACGAGCAGTACTTC. Translated, it gives CASSLARQGTRYEQYF. The chain links TRBV7-9 to TRBJ2-7; TRBD1 matches at 7 bases. The V gene end was trimmed by 0 bases and the J gene end by 4 bases; junction bases not matched to a gene: 9. CDR3 size: 16 residues. Germline V gene lookup returns CDR1 SEHNR and CDR2 FQNEAQ (reference sequence).

The chain is built from TRBV6-5 and TRBJ1-2; the D gene is possibly TRBD1 (5 bases). The CDR3 loop spans 12 amino acids. CDR1 is MNHEY, CDR2 SVGAGI, per germline. Trimming stripped 6 bases from V and 7 bases from J, with 12 bases between. Written as DNA, the CDR3 is TGTGCCAGCAGCGACATAAGGGGTGGCTACACCTTC. Translating gives CASSDIRGGYTF.